A selection of T cell receptor beta chains follows, all from one sample in a study of OX40 agonist ivuxolimab in advanced cancers. Generated by immunoSEQ multiplex PCR, the TCRdb table keeps only in-frame clones and is missing some. The sample has some 22,000 clones; just under 75% are singletons. Sample: CD4+ or CD8+ T cells sorted from blood, taken in a trial of the OX40 agonist ivuxolimab. The receptors shown here come from an adult with an advanced solid tumor such as melanoma, head and neck, liver or kidney cancer. CDR3s include the opening cysteine and the closing phenylalanine or tryptophan. Each record gives: J gene, D gene, V gene, clone size, CDR3 DNA, CDR3 protein. The D gene is left open where the match is weak. Size tells how often a clone was seen (once, few, many) or the class of an expanded clone, and some rows leave it out.

J gene: TRBJ2-2; D gene: .; V gene: TRBV9; clone size: .; CDR3 DNA: TGTGCCAGCAGCGTAGGGCAGCTTGGGACCGGGGAGCTGTTTTTT; CDR3 protein: CASSVGQLGTGELFF
J gene: TRBJ2-7; D gene: TRBD2; V gene: TRBV9; clone size: .; CDR3 DNA: TGTGCCAGCAGCGCCTTGGCGGGGGGGCCTGGCGAGCAGTACTTC; CDR3 protein: CASSALAGGPGEQYF
J gene: TRBJ2-1; D gene: .; V gene: TRBV9; clone size: .; CDR3 DNA: TGTGCCAGCAGCGTACTGGATTCCCTATACAATGAGCAGTTCTTC; CDR3 protein: CASSVLDSLYNEQFF
J gene: TRBJ2-3; D gene: .; V gene: TRBV28; clone size: .; CDR3 DNA: TGTGCCAGCAGCCCCCAGGACGGATTCACAGATACGCAGTATTTT; CDR3 protein: CASSPQDGFTDTQYF
J gene: TRBJ2-2; D gene: TRBD2; V gene: TRBV11-2; clone size: .; CDR3 DNA: TGTGCCAGCAGCTGGCTCAGCGGGGGGGCTGACACCGGGGAGCTGTTTTTT; CDR3 protein: CASSWLSGGADTGELFF
J gene: TRBJ1-2; D gene: .; V gene: TRBV28; clone size: .; CDR3 DNA: TGTGCCAGCACACGGGGAGCCTATGGCTACACCTTC; CDR3 protein: CASTRGAYGYTF
J gene: TRBJ1-2; D gene: .; V gene: TRBV13; clone size: .; CDR3 DNA: TGTGCCAGCAGCTCCTGGGACATTAGGAAGGGTGGCTACACCTTC; CDR3 protein: CASSSWDIRKGGYTF
J gene: TRBJ1-6; D gene: .; V gene: TRBV13; clone size: .; CDR3 DNA: TGTGCCAGCAGCTTAAGAGGGAGCTCCTATAATTCACCCCTCCACTTT; CDR3 protein: CASSLRGSSYNSPLHF
J gene: TRBJ2-1; D gene: TRBD1; V gene: TRBV11-3; clone size: .; CDR3 DNA: TGTGCCAGCAGCCCGGACAGGGGTATCTACAATGAGCAGTTCTTC; CDR3 protein: CASSPDRGIYNEQFF
J gene: TRBJ1-6; D gene: .; V gene: TRBV19; clone size: .; CDR3 DNA: TGTTTACGTAGAAGGGAAATGAGTAATTCACCCCCCCACTTT; CDR3 protein: CLRRREMSNSPPHF
J gene: TRBJ2-7; D gene: .; V gene: TRBV5-5; clone size: medium-sized; CDR3 DNA: TGTGCCAGCAGCTTCATGCCAGCAGGAGACTACGAGCAGTACTTC; CDR3 protein: CASSFMPAGDYEQYF
J gene: TRBJ1-4; D gene: .; V gene: TRBV4-1; clone size: .; CDR3 DNA: TGCGCCAGCAGCCAAGATCCGGGTTTGGATGAAAAACTGTTTTTT; CDR3 protein: CASSQDPGLDEKLFF
J gene: TRBJ2-3; D gene: .; V gene: TRBV7-3; clone size: few; CDR3 DNA: TGTGCCAGCAGCTACCATTCCCCCCAGGGACTCACAGATACGCAGTATTTT; CDR3 protein: CASSYHSPQGLTDTQYF
J gene: TRBJ1-2; D gene: TRBD1; V gene: TRBV7-6; clone size: few; CDR3 DNA: TGTGCCAGCAGTTTCGGGACAGGGGATAAGGATGGCTACACCTTC; CDR3 protein: CASSFGTGDKDGYTF
J gene: TRBJ2-1; D gene: .; V gene: TRBV19; clone size: .; CDR3 DNA: TGTGCCAGTAGTATAGGATTTGGACTATCCTACAATGAGCAGTTCTTC; CDR3 protein: CASSIGFGLSYNEQFF
J gene: TRBJ1-1; D gene: .; V gene: TRBV19; clone size: medium-sized; CDR3 DNA: TGTGCCAGTCGGACAGAGAACACTGAAGCTTTCTTT; CDR3 protein: CASRTENTEAFF
J gene: TRBJ2-2; D gene: .; V gene: TRBV7-2; clone size: .; CDR3 DNA: TGTGCCAGCAGCCTCCAGGCGGGGCGAGCCGGGGAGCTGTTTTTT; CDR3 protein: CASSLQAGRAGELFF
J gene: TRBJ2-5; D gene: .; V gene: TRBV7-9; clone size: .; CDR3 DNA: TGTGCCAGCAGCTCGCCGGGACATCAGTACTTC; CDR3 protein: CASSSPGHQYF
J gene: TRBJ2-7; D gene: .; V gene: TRBV6-1; clone size: .; CDR3 DNA: TGTGCCAGCACGTCGGGTGACGAGCAGTACTTC; CDR3 protein: CASTSGDEQYF
J gene: TRBJ1-6; D gene: TRBD1; V gene: TRBV7-8; clone size: .; CDR3 DNA: TGTGCCAGCAGCTTGTCCGGACAGGGGCATTCACCCCTCCACTTT; CDR3 protein: CASSLSGQGHSPLHF
J gene: TRBJ1-1; D gene: .; V gene: TRBV27; clone size: .; CDR3 DNA: TGTGCCAGCACAATGTATGGTTCCACTGAAGCTTTCTTT; CDR3 protein: CASTMYGSTEAFF
J gene: TRBJ1-4; D gene: .; V gene: TRBV28; clone size: few; CDR3 DNA: TGTGCCAGCAGATCCCCCGGGGGCTCGGGAGAAAAACTGTTTTTT; CDR3 protein: CASRSPGGSGEKLFF
J gene: TRBJ2-3; D gene: .; V gene: TRBV7-9; clone size: .; CDR3 DNA: TGTGCCAGCAGCGAAACTAAGGTTAGACGGTATACGCAGTATTTT; CDR3 protein: CASSETKVRRYTQYF
J gene: TRBJ2-7; D gene: .; V gene: TRBV28; clone size: medium-sized; CDR3 DNA: TGTGCCAGCAGTTTAGGGTACGAGCAGTACTTC; CDR3 protein: CASSLGYEQYF
J gene: TRBJ1-5; D gene: .; V gene: TRBV27; clone size: .; CDR3 DNA: TGTGCCAGCAGTTTGGCGGGAAATCAGCCCCAGCATTTT; CDR3 protein: CASSLAGNQPQHF
J gene: TRBJ2-2; D gene: .; V gene: TRBV6-1; clone size: few; CDR3 DNA: TGTGCCAGCAGTCCCGTGGGCACCACCGGGGAGCTGTTTTTT; CDR3 protein: CASSPVGTTGELFF
J gene: TRBJ2-3; D gene: TRBD2; V gene: TRBV30; clone size: .; CDR3 DNA: TGTGCCTGGGAGGGACTTAAACTAGCGGGGTTCACAGATACGCAGTATTTT; CDR3 protein: CAWEGLKLAGFTDTQYF
J gene: TRBJ1-5; D gene: .; V gene: TRBV6-1; clone size: .; CDR3 DNA: TGTGCCAGCAGTGAAGGGATCGGCAATCAGCCCCAGCATTTT; CDR3 protein: CASSEGIGNQPQHF
J gene: TRBJ2-1; D gene: TRBD2; V gene: TRBV7-9; clone size: once; CDR3 DNA: TGTGCCAGCAGCCCAAAGGCGGGGGTTGCCTACAATGAGCAGTTCTTC; CDR3 protein: CASSPKAGVAYNEQFF
J gene: TRBJ1-1; D gene: .; V gene: TRBV25-1; clone size: .; CDR3 DNA: TGTGCCAGCCGCTCCTGGGCTGAAGCTTTCTTT; CDR3 protein: CASRSWAEAFF
J gene: TRBJ1-5; D gene: TRBD1; V gene: TRBV28; clone size: .; CDR3 DNA: TGTGCCAGCAGTTCCAGACAGGGGTGGGACAATCAGCCCCAGCATTTT; CDR3 protein: CASSSRQGWDNQPQHF
J gene: TRBJ2-3; D gene: .; V gene: TRBV6-9; clone size: .; CDR3 DNA: TGTGCCAGCAGTTACGTCGGGGACACAGATACGCAGTATTTT; CDR3 protein: CASSYVGDTDTQYF
J gene: TRBJ1-1; D gene: .; V gene: TRBV4-2; clone size: few; CDR3 DNA: TGTGCCAGCAGCCTTACGGGACAAGCGAACACTGAAGCTTTCTTT; CDR3 protein: CASSLTGQANTEAFF
J gene: TRBJ2-3; D gene: TRBD2; V gene: TRBV4-1; clone size: .; CDR3 DNA: TGCGCCAGTAGACTAGCGGGGTTCTCAGATACGCAGTATTTT; CDR3 protein: CASRLAGFSDTQYF
J gene: TRBJ1-2; D gene: TRBD1; V gene: TRBV6-5; clone size: once; CDR3 DNA: TGTGCCAGCAGTACACAGGGGACCCACTATGGCTACACCTTC; CDR3 protein: CASSTQGTHYGYTF
J gene: TRBJ1-1; D gene: TRBD1; V gene: TRBV5-6; clone size: .; CDR3 DNA: TGTGCCAGCAGCAGACAGGGGCCCGATCTGAACACTGAAGCTTTCTTT; CDR3 protein: CASSRQGPDLNTEAFF
J gene: TRBJ1-5; D gene: .; V gene: TRBV7-9; clone size: .; CDR3 DNA: TGTGCCAGCAGCTTAGGCAATCAGCCCCAGCATTTT; CDR3 protein: CASSLGNQPQHF
J gene: TRBJ2-5; D gene: .; V gene: TRBV13; clone size: .; CDR3 DNA: TGTGCCAGCAGCAACCGGGGGACACGCGGGGGCCACCAAGAGACCCAGTACTTC; CDR3 protein: CASSNRGTRGGHQETQYF
J gene: TRBJ2-5; D gene: TRBD2; V gene: TRBV11-2; clone size: .; CDR3 DNA: TGTGCCAGCAGCCTACGGGAGGGCGAGGAGGAGACCCAGTACTTC; CDR3 protein: CASSLREGEEETQYF
J gene: TRBJ2-7; D gene: TRBD1; V gene: TRBV2; clone size: once; CDR3 DNA: TGTGCCAGCAGAGATCGGGACAGGGCCTACGAGCAGTACTTC; CDR3 protein: CASRDRDRAYEQYF
J gene: TRBJ2-7; D gene: TRBD2; V gene: TRBV29-1; clone size: .; CDR3 DNA: TGCAGCGTTGAGGGACTAGCGGGGGTAGGGGAGCAGTACTTC; CDR3 protein: CSVEGLAGVGEQYF
J gene: TRBJ2-7; D gene: .; V gene: TRBV4-2; clone size: few; CDR3 DNA: TGTGCCAGCAGCCAAGGGGTCGGGGGCTACGAGCAGTACTTC; CDR3 protein: CASSQGVGGYEQYF
J gene: TRBJ2-7; D gene: .; V gene: TRBV27; clone size: .; CDR3 DNA: TGTGCCAGCATGAGGGCAGGCGAGCAGTACTTC; CDR3 protein: CASMRAGEQYF
J gene: TRBJ2-7; D gene: .; V gene: TRBV28; clone size: medium-sized; CDR3 DNA: TGTGCCAGCAGTTTACCCTATGGGGGAAGCATAGAGCAGTACTTC; CDR3 protein: CASSLPYGGSIEQYF
J gene: TRBJ2-7; D gene: .; V gene: TRBV5-5; clone size: .; CDR3 DNA: TGTGCCAGCAGCTTGGGGACTTTCAGCTCCTACGAGCAGTACTTC; CDR3 protein: CASSLGTFSSYEQYF
J gene: TRBJ1-1; D gene: .; V gene: TRBV5-5; clone size: .; CDR3 DNA: TGTGCCAGCAGAGTCCAGGGGCGAGGTAGAGGCGCTGAAGCTTTCTTT; CDR3 protein: CASRVQGRGRGAEAFF
J gene: TRBJ2-1; D gene: .; V gene: TRBV7-8; clone size: .; CDR3 DNA: TGTGCCAGCACCCCGTGGAGGGGGCTGGGGAATGAGCAGTTCTTC; CDR3 protein: CASTPWRGLGNEQFF
J gene: TRBJ1-2; D gene: .; V gene: TRBV4-1; clone size: .; CDR3 DNA: TGCGCCAGCACCCCAGCGGCATTCAGTAACTATGGCTACACCTTC; CDR3 protein: CASTPAAFSNYGYTF
J gene: TRBJ1-5; D gene: .; V gene: TRBV5-8; clone size: .; CDR3 DNA: TGTGCCAGCAGCTTCGCAGGAGATCAGCCCCAGCATTTT; CDR3 protein: CASSFAGDQPQHF
J gene: TRBJ1-2; D gene: .; V gene: TRBV6-5; clone size: once; CDR3 DNA: TGTGCCAGCAGTTACTCACCGGGGAACTATGGCTACACCTTC; CDR3 protein: CASSYSPGNYGYTF
J gene: TRBJ2-7; D gene: TRBD2; V gene: TRBV11-2; clone size: .; CDR3 DNA: TGTGCCAGCAGCTGGGGGACTAGCGGGGGGAGCTACGAGCAGTACTTC; CDR3 protein: CASSWGTSGGSYEQYF
J gene: TRBJ1-2; D gene: .; V gene: TRBV29-1; clone size: .; CDR3 DNA: TGCAGCGTCCCTGGCGGGGTGAGGGTAAACTATGGCTACACCTTC; CDR3 protein: CSVPGGVRVNYGYTF
J gene: TRBJ2-7; D gene: .; V gene: TRBV6-1; clone size: .; CDR3 DNA: TGTGCCAGCATTGGGCAGACCTTCTACGAGCAGTACTTC; CDR3 protein: CASIGQTFYEQYF
J gene: TRBJ2-1; D gene: TRBD1; V gene: TRBV4-1; clone size: medium-sized; CDR3 DNA: TGCGCCAGCAGCCCCTTAAATTCCGCCGGGACAGGAGTAGAGTATGAGCAGTTCTTC; CDR3 protein: CASSPLNSAGTGVEYEQFF